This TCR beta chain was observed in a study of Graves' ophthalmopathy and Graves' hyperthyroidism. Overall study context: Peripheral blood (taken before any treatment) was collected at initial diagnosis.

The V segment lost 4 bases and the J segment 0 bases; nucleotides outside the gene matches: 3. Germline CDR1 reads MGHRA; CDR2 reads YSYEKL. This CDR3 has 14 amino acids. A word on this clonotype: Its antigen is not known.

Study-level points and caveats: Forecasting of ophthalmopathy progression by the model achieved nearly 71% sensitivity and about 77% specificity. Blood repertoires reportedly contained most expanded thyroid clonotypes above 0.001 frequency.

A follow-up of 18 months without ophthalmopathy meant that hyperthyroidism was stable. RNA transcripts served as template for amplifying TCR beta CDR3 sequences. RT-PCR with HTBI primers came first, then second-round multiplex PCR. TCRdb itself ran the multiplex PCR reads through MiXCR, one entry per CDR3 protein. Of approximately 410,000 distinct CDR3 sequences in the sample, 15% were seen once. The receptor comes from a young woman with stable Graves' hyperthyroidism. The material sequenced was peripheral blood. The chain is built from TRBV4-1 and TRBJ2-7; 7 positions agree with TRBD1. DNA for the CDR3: TGCGCCAGCAGCCCCCGACAGGGCTCCTACGAGCAGTACTTC. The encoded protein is CASSPRQGSYEQYF.